A selection of T cell receptor beta chains follows, all from one sample in a study of blood T cell repertoires in COVID-19. The table came from immunoSEQ multiplex PCR; TCRdb's copy has only in-frame clones and leaves some out. The sample shows tens of thousands of clones, around 86% of them seen only once. The specimen was peripheral blood. Receptor source: a human donor in a cohort sampled during active COVID-19. The CDR3 runs from the conserved cysteine through the conserved F or W. The D gene is left open where the match is weak. Clone size appears in some rows only: once, few, many, or a class for an expanded clone.

j_gene,len,d_gene,abundance,v_gene,CDR3nt,CDR3aa
TRBJ1-5,13,TRBD1,NA,TRBV19,TGTGCCAGTTGGACAGGGGGCAATCAGCCCCAGCATTTT,CASWTGGNQPQHF
TRBJ1-1,13,NA,NA,TRBV5-8,TGTGCCAGCAGCGGGGGACTGAGGACTGAAGCTTTCTTT,CASSGGLRTEAFF
TRBJ2-3,18,TRBD2,NA,TRBV27,TGTGCCAGCAGTTTGGGACTAGCGGGGGGCCCCCGCCCTGTAGGGCAGTATTTT,CASSLGLAGGPRPVGQYF
TRBJ2-7,14,NA,few,TRBV19,TGTGCCAGTAGTATAAGGGGTCTCTCCTACGAGCAGTACTTC,CASSIRGLSYEQYF
TRBJ1-4,13,NA,NA,TRBV9,TGTGCCAGCAATTCTGCGGGCTCAGAAAAACTGTTTTTT,CASNSAGSEKLFF
TRBJ2-4,14,NA,few,TRBV6-5,TGTGCCAGCAGAGGGAGGTTGGTCGGGAACATTCAGTACTTC,CASRGRLVGNIQYF
TRBJ2-3,14,NA,NA,TRBV19,TGTGCCAGTAGTATTAGCCCCTCCCCAGATACGCAGTATTTT,CASSISPSPDTQYF
TRBJ2-5,14,NA,NA,TRBV7-9,TGTGCCAGCAGCGAGTGGGGGGTTATGGAGACCCAGTACTTC,CASSEWGVMETQYF
TRBJ2-5,16,TRBD1,NA,TRBV5-1,TGCGCCAGCAGCCTCTCAGGACAGGGGGCCTGGGAGACCCAGTACTTC,CASSLSGQGAWETQYF
TRBJ2-3,14,NA,NA,TRBV12-1,TGTGCCAGCAGCTTTGTGCTAGCAGGAGATACGCAGTATTTT,CASSFVLAGDTQYF
TRBJ2-1,14,TRBD1,NA,TRBV28,TGTGCCAGCAGTTTCATGGGACAGCTGAATGAGCAGTTCTTC,CASSFMGQLNEQFF
TRBJ2-2,14,NA,NA,TRBV11-3,TGTGCCAGCAGCTTAGATGGAGAATCCGGGGAGCTGTTTTTT,CASSLDGESGELFF
TRBJ2-1,14,NA,few,TRBV7-6,TGTGCCAGCAGTAGCGGTCTTTCTTACAATGAGCAGTTCTTC,CASSSGLSYNEQFF
TRBJ2-6,18,NA,NA,TRBV18,TGTGCCAGCTCAGACCGGACAGTCTTCCCCTCTGGGGCCAACGTCCTGACTTTC,CASSDRTVFPSGANVLTF
TRBJ1-6,14,NA,NA,TRBV5-4,TGTGCCAGCAGCTTGACCAGACCCAGGTCACCCCTCCACTTT,CASSLTRPRSPLHF